Presented here are 29 T cell receptor beta chains from one specimen sequenced in a study of cytomegalovirus exposure and HLA in healthy donors. The method was immunoSEQ multiplex PCR; TCRdb's version includes in-frame clones alone and lacks a portion of them. The sample has about 73,000 clones, about 87% seen once. The material sequenced was PBMCs. The receptors stem from a woman between 18 and 30 years old in good health and CMV-seropositive.

The chain combines TRBV19 with TRBJ2-7; TRBD2 matches 11 bases. Per the germline V gene, CDR1 is LNHDA and CDR2 is SQIVND (reference sequence). The ends lost 6 bases at V and 0 bases at J; junction bases unmatched: 4. CDR3 length: 15 residues. CDR3 sequence: CASSQTSGNSYEQYF. The CDR3 nucleotides are TGTGCCAGTAGCCAGACTAGCGGGAACTCCTACGAGCAGTACTTC.

This clone was seen only once. The chain combines TRBV30 with TRBJ2-5; maybe TRBD1 (5 bases). The J call could be wrong; TRBJ2-7 is a better fit for the DNA end. CDR1 GTSNPN and CDR2 SVGIG come from the germline V gene (reference sequence). This CDR3 comprises 14 residues. CDR3 nucleotides: TGTGCCTGGAGTGGATCAGGGTACGGCTACGAGCAGTACTTC. Its protein product is CAWSGSGYGYEQYF.

The rearrangement joins TRBV28 to TRBJ1-1; a weak D match, TRBD1 (6 bases). CDR3 length equals 17 residues. V was shortened by 5 bases and J by 3 bases, with 22 bases between the two germline ends. The germline gives CDR1 MDHEN, CDR2 SYDVKM. CDR3 residues: CASSRAGGFNPDTEAFF. CDR3 in DNA: TGTGCCAGCAGTCGTGCTGGGGGCTTCAATCCGGACACTGAAGCTTTCTTT.

This chain uses TRBV21-1 with TRBJ2-4; the table's TRBD1 call for D was not verified on the DNA. TRBV21-1 is flagged as a pseudogene. The length of the CDR3 is 17 residues. CDR3 in amino acids: CASSIHRSAGGVNIQYF. As DNA, the CDR3 is TGTGCCAGCAGCATCCATAGGTCAGCAGGGGGCGTAAACATTCAGTACTTC.

The chain combines TRBV14 with TRBJ2-6; D is uncertain. This CDR3 is 15 amino acids long. Germline V lookup: CDR1 SGHDN, CDR2 FVKESK. The V end was cut by 1 base, the J end by 4 bases, with 8 bases between. The CDR3 nucleotides are TGTGCCAGCAGCCAAGTCGGTGCAGGGGCCAACGTCCTGACTTTC. Its translation: CASSQVGAGANVLTF.

This chain links TRBV7-9 with TRBJ1-3; D remains unclear. V lost 1 base to trimming and J lost 0 bases, with 10 bases between them. The length of the CDR3 is 16 residues. Germline V gene data show CDR1 as SEHNR and CDR2 as FQNEAQ (reference sequence). The CDR3 bases are TGTGCCAGCAGCTTAGTTGATAGAGCCTCTGGAAACACCATATATTTT. This encodes CASSLVDRASGNTIYF.

This rearrangement joins TRBV7-2 to TRBJ2-3; no firm D call. CDR1 and CDR2 (germline): SGHTA, FQGNSA. V gave up 2 bases and J gave up 5 bases, with 8 bases separating them. CDR3 length equals 13 residues. The CDR3 protein is CASSLSNGDTQYF. In DNA form, the CDR3 reads TGTGCCAGCAGCTTAAGTAACGGAGATACGCAGTATTTT. Complete variable domain (other parts from reference TRBV7-2 and TRBJ2-3): GAGVSQSPSNKVTEKGKDVELRCDPISGHTALYWYRQSLGQGLEFLIYFQGNSAPDKSGLPSDRFSAERTGGSVSTLTIQRTQQEDSAVYLCASSLSNGDTQYFGPGTRLTVL.

A few counts support this clone. The chain recombines TRBV29-1 with TRBJ2-1; 12 positions agree with TRBD2. Germline V gene lookup returns CDR1 SQVTM and CDR2 ANQGSEA. With V trimmed by 3 bases and J by 7 bases, 1 base remained unmatched. The CDR3 is 13 residues long. For the CDR3, the DNA is TGCAGCGTTGAGACTAGCGGGAGAAATGAGCAGTTCTTC. This encodes CSVETSGRNEQFF.

The chain employs TRBV4-1 and TRBJ2-7; maybe TRBD2 (7 bases). V lost 1 base, J lost 3 bases, and 16 bases lay in between. The CDR3 runs to 16 residues. Germline loops: CDR1 MGHRA, CDR2 YSYEKL. CDR3 coding DNA: TGCGCCAGCAGCCAAGGGTCGGGGGGCCTGGGCTACGAGCAGTACTTC. It is translated as CASSQGSGGLGYEQYF.

The chain has TRBV19 and TRBJ1-4, with D perhaps matching TRBD1 (6 bases). Trimming took off 5 bases at V and 5 bases at J, with 18 bases between the two ends. Germline V gives CDR1 LNHDA, CDR2 SQIVND (reference sequence). There are 16 residues in the CDR3. CDR3 in amino acids: CASSAQGRAGNEKLFF. CDR3 DNA sequence: TGTGCCAGTAGTGCACAGGGAAGGGCTGGGAATGAAAAACTGTTTTTT. The full variable domain, its missing parts supplied by reference TRBV19 and TRBJ1-4, is DGGITQSPKYLFRKEGQNVTLSCEQNLNHDAMYWYRQDPGQGLRLIYYSQIVNDFQKGDIAEGYSVSREKKESFPLTVTSAQKNPTAFYLCASSAQGRAGNEKLFFGSGTQLSVL.

V usage is TRBV7-9 and J usage is TRBJ2-1; the D gene is possibly TRBD2 (5 bases). The CDR3 has 14 amino acids. Trimming removed 7 bases at V and 4 bases at J, with 14 bases between. The germline V gene encodes CDR1 SEHNR and CDR2 FQNEAQ (reference sequence). Written as DNA, the CDR3 is TGTGCCAGCACCCCAGAGACGGGATACAATGAGCAGTTCTTC. Residues: CASTPETGYNEQFF.

The chain links TRBV7-2 to TRBJ2-2; D call uncertain. Germline lookup yields CDR1 SGHTA and CDR2 FQGNSA. This CDR3 has 12 residues. V was clipped by 1 base and J by 7 bases, with 4 bases between them. DNA for the CDR3: TGTGCCAGCAGCTTAGTTCTCGGGGAGCTGTTTTTT. Amino acids: CASSLVLGELFF.

The J gene is TRBJ2-3, the V gene TRBV7-9; 13 bases agree with TRBD2. The CDR3 is made up of 16 amino acids. The V gene's germline CDR1 is SEHNR and CDR2 FQNEAQ (reference sequence). V lost 5 bases, J lost 3 bases, and 5 bases stayed unmatched. In DNA form, the CDR3 reads TGTGCCAGCAGCCGAAGGACTAGCGGGAGTACAGATACGCAGTATTTT. Translation: CASSRRTSGSTDTQYF.

The chain is built from TRBV29-1 and TRBJ1-6, with 8 positions matching TRBD1. V gave up 5 bases and J gave up 8 bases; unmatched junction bases: 5. The CDR3 runs 13 residues. Germline V gives CDR1 SQVTM, CDR2 ANQGSEA. CDR3 nucleotides: TGCAGCGTTAAGACAGGGGCGGATTCACCCCTCCACTTT. Its translation: CSVKTGADSPLHF.

J is TRBJ2-7 and V is TRBV11-2; 9 bases are shared with TRBD1. This CDR3 is 16 amino acids long. Per germline, CDR1 SGHAT and CDR2 FQNNGV. V shed 1 base and J 5 bases; nucleotides not matched to a gene: 9. This chain's CDR3 is CASSLGTGASIDEQYF. The DNA for the CDR3 is TGTGCCAGCAGCTTAGGGACAGGGGCATCGATCGACGAGCAGTACTTC.

The chain has TRBV10-1 and TRBJ2-3; 14 nucleotides match TRBD2. The junction had 10 bases not matched to a gene; V was cut back by 6 bases and J by 5 bases. CDR3 length: 17 residues. From germline, CDR1 is WNHNN and CDR2 SYGVQD (reference sequence). The chain's CDR3 is CASSPTSGGAMGDTQYF. CDR3 in DNA: TGCGCCAGCAGCCCGACTAGCGGGGGGGCGATGGGAGATACGCAGTATTTT.

In its sample, this clone was seen once. The chain recombines TRBV29-1 with TRBJ2-7, with 9 bases fitting TRBD1. Germline CDR1 is SQVTM and CDR2 is ANQGSEA. J was trimmed by 3 bases and V by 6 bases; bases with no gene match: 3. The CDR3 runs 12 residues. The CDR3 bases are TGCAGCGTCGGGACAGGGAACTACGAGCAGTACTTC. This codes for CSVGTGNYEQYF.

The rearrangement joins TRBV11-2 to TRBJ2-1; D unresolved. Germline CDR1 reads SGHAT; CDR2 reads FQNNGV. V lost 4 bases and J 9 bases, leaving 16 bases between the germline ends. The CDR3 totals 14 residues. CDR3 nucleotide sequence: TGTGCCAGCAGCTCCTCACGTCACATAAGTGAGCAGTTCTTC. It encodes CASSSSRHISEQFF.

The genes are TRBV6-6 and TRBJ1-5; D is possibly TRBD1 (5 bases). The germline gives CDR1 MNHNY, CDR2 SVGAGI (reference sequence). The CDR3 has 13 residues. Trimming removed 4 bases at V and 5 bases at J, with 9 bases between. The CDR3 DNA follows: TGTGCCAGCAGTTGGGAAGGGGATCAGCCCCAGCATTTT. Amino acid sequence: CASSWEGDQPQHF.

The rearrangement joins TRBV19 to TRBJ1-1; tentative D call: TRBD1 (5 bases). V gave up 6 bases and J gave up 6 bases, with 14 bases separating them. CDR3 size: 13 residues. Germline loops: CDR1 LNHDA, CDR2 SQIVND (reference sequence). The CDR3, as DNA: TGTGCCAGTAGACTGGGGGGGGACGCTGAAGCTTTCTTT. Translating it yields CASRLGGDAEAFF. Variable domain in full (rest from reference TRBV19 and TRBJ1-1): DGGITQSPKYLFRKEGQNVTLSCEQNLNHDAMYWYRQDPGQGLRLIYYSQIVNDFQKGDIAEGYSVSREKKESFPLTVTSAQKNPTAFYLCASRLGGDAEAFFGQGTRLTVV.

The chain combines TRBV27 with TRBJ1-3; D call uncertain. The V end was cut by 6 bases, the J end by 0 bases, with 9 bases between. CDR3 length equals 14 residues. The germline V gene encodes CDR1 MNHEY and CDR2 SMNVEV (reference sequence). CDR3 amino acids: CASRITHSGNTIYF. The CDR3 DNA follows: TGTGCCAGCAGAATAACTCACTCTGGAAACACCATATATTTT.

The chain uses TRBV6-1 and TRBJ1-2; 12 bases map to TRBD1. Germline V gene sequence: CDR1 MNHNS, CDR2 SASEGT. This CDR3 spans 16 amino acids. J lost 5 bases, V lost 3 bases, and 7 bases had no gene match. The CDR3 sequence is CASSDRDRGRAYGYTF. The CDR3, as DNA: TGTGCCAGCAGTGACCGGGACAGGGGGCGAGCGTATGGCTACACCTTC.

The rearrangement links TRBV10-1 to TRBJ1-5; D not certain. Trimming shortened V by 7 bases and J by 0 bases, and 13 bases separated the two germline ends. The CDR3 consists of 15 residues. CDR1 and CDR2 from the germline V gene are WNHNN and SYGVQD (reference sequence). Here the CDR3 DNA reads TGCGCCAGCAACTTGTTGTGCCATAGCAATCAGCCCCAGCATTTT. This codes for CASNLLCHSNQPQHF.

The V call is TRBV27, the J call TRBJ2-7; weak D call: TRBD2 (6 bases). Germline loops: CDR1 MNHEY, CDR2 SMNVEV (reference sequence). The CDR3 is 14 residues long. Trimming removed 5 bases at V and 5 bases at J, with 16 bases between. CDR3 sequence: CASSPGLTFNEQYF. The DNA for the CDR3 is TGTGCCAGCAGTCCGGGACTGACTTTCAACGAGCAGTACTTC.

V gene TRBV5-6 combines with J gene TRBJ2-3; D gene unclear. In germline, CDR1 is SGHDT, CDR2 YYEEEE. The germline V and J ends were trimmed by 4 bases and 5 bases, with 17 bases remaining between them. CDR3 length: 15 residues. DNA for the CDR3: TGTGCCAGCAGCAAGCCAGACAAAATCGGAGATACGCAGTATTTT. It encodes CASSKPDKIGDTQYF.

Only one count was recorded for this clone. The chain combines TRBV15 with TRBJ2-3; D perhaps matches TRBD2 (5 bases). Trimming stripped 0 bases from V and 4 bases from J, with 11 bases between. The CDR3 length is 15 residues. Germline V gives CDR1 LNHNV, CDR2 YYDKDF (reference sequence). CDR3 amino acids: CATSRERVRADTQYF. As DNA, the CDR3 is TGTGCCACCAGCAGAGAGAGGGTTCGGGCAGATACGCAGTATTTT. Using reference TRBV15 and TRBJ2-3 for the parts outside the CDR3, the full variable domain is DAMVIQNPRYQVTQFGKPVTLSCSQTLNHNVMYWYQQKSSQAPKLLFHYYDKDFNNEADTPDNFQSRRPNTSFCFLDIRSPGLGDTAMYLCATSRERVRADTQYFGPGTRLTVL.

This chain uses TRBV30 with TRBJ2-1; the D gene is possibly TRBD1 (5 bases). V was clipped by 7 bases and J by 2 bases, with 21 bases between them. The CDR3 loop spans 16 amino acids. Looked up from germline, CDR1 is GTSNPN and CDR2 is SVGIG (reference sequence). CDR3 sequence: CAYVPPGRAAYNEQFF. The CDR3 DNA reads as TGTGCCTACGTACCGCCGGGCAGGGCCGCCTACAATGAGCAGTTCTTC.

The chain links TRBV13 to TRBJ2-5; 12 nucleotides agree with TRBD2. The CDR3 is 18 residues long. Germline CDR1 PRHDT, CDR2 FYEKMQ (reference sequence). J was trimmed by 4 bases and V by 3 bases; bases with no gene match: 12. The CDR3 DNA follows: TGTGCCAGCAGCTTGGGGACTAGCGGGCCACTGGGGGTAGAGACCCAGTACTTC. This encodes CASSLGTSGPLGVETQYF.

J is TRBJ2-2 and V is TRBV6-1, with D perhaps TRBD1 (6 bases). Germline V gives CDR1 MNHNS, CDR2 SASEGT. The V and J ends lost 4 bases and 8 bases respectively, with 14 bases between them. The CDR3 totals 14 residues. The CDR3 bases are TGTGCCAGCAGTGCCACAGGGTCAAAAGGGGAGCTGTTTTTT. This encodes CASSATGSKGELFF.